The 9 T cell receptor beta chains given below trace back to one sample, sequenced in a study of Ad26.COV2.S vaccination and SARS-CoV-2 variants. TCRdb's copy holds only in-frame clones and misses some; the assay was immunoSEQ multiplex PCR. The sample carries approximately 480,000 clones, 87% recorded once. As to treatment: 15 to 20 received Ad26.COV2.S at low or high dose, single or two shots; roughly 5 received placebo; per-sample allocation not given. Samples came from day 63 after the first vaccine or placebo injection. Source: peripheral blood, taken in a trial of Ad26.COV2.S vaccine versus placebo. Receptors originate from a person between 18 and 65 years old who received the Ad26.COV2.S COVID-19 vaccine or a placebo.

The chain links TRBV9 to TRBJ2-2, with 14 positions matching TRBD2. CDR3 length: 18 amino acids. Losses at the gene ends were 3 bases for V and 4 bases for J; bases not matched to a gene: 8. Germline CDR1 SGDLS, CDR2 YYNGEE. The DNA of the CDR3 is TGTGCCAGCAGCGCCGGACTAGCGGGAGGATCATTCACCGGGGAGCTGTTTTTT. This encodes CASSAGLAGGSFTGELFF.

The V gene is TRBV3-1 (or the pseudogene TRBV3-2), the J gene TRBJ1-1, with D possibly being TRBD1 (6 bases). CDR1 is LGHDT, CDR2 YNNKEL, per germline (reference sequence). The CDR3 length is 13 residues. V lost 6 bases, J lost 2 bases, and 10 bases lay in between. The CDR3 reads CASRRTENTEAFF. For the CDR3, the DNA is TGTGCCAGCAGGAGGACAGAAAACACTGAAGCTTTCTTT.

The chain carries TRBV7-2 and TRBJ1-4, with a tentative D call TRBD1 (6 bases). V lost 5 bases, J lost 6 bases, and 13 bases lay in between. Germline assignment: CDR1 SGHTA and CDR2 FQGNSA. The CDR3 extends over 14 amino acids. The CDR3 DNA sequence: TGTGCCAGCAGCCAGGCCAGGGGTTATGAAAAACTGTTTTTT. Protein: CASSQARGYEKLFF.

This clone has a single count. The V gene is TRBV9, the J gene TRBJ2-2; the D gene could be TRBD1 or TRBD2 (5 bases each). Germline V gene sequence: CDR1 SGDLS, CDR2 YYNGEE. The CDR3 has 17 amino acids. Trimming pared 1 base from V and 1 base from J, leaving 14 bases between. CDR3 sequence (DNA): TGTGCCAGCAGCGTACCCGAGGGGACCGAGAACACCGGGGAGCTGTTTTTT. Its protein is CASSVPEGTENTGELFF.

This chain uses TRBV3-1 (or the pseudogene TRBV3-2) with TRBJ2-5, with D perhaps matching TRBD2 (5 bases). Germline assignment: CDR1 LGHDT and CDR2 YNNKEL (reference sequence). V shed 3 bases and J shed 7 bases, with 15 bases lying between them. CDR3 length: 14 amino acids. CDR3 amino acids: CASSQPSWESTQYF. DNA of the CDR3: TGTGCCAGCAGCCAGCCCTCTTGGGAGTCGACCCAGTACTTC.

The chain couples TRBV9 to TRBJ1-4; perhaps TRBD1 as D (6 bases). This CDR3 spans 15 amino acids. Between the trimmed V and J ends, which lost 0 bases and 7 bases, there was a span of 13 bases. Germline values: CDR1 SGDLS, CDR2 YYNGEE. The CDR3 region is CASSVAGESGEKLFF. The CDR3 nucleotides are TGTGCCAGCAGCGTAGCAGGGGAGAGCGGTGAAAAACTGTTTTTT.

The chain has TRBV6-2 or TRBV6-3 and TRBJ2-7, with TRBD2 matching 10 bases. Germline V gene sequence: CDR1 MNHEY, CDR2 SVGEGT. The CDR3 has 16 residues. The J segment lost 3 bases and the V segment lost 5 bases, leaving 10 bases of the junction unmatched. CDR3 loop: CASSPWTSGNHYEQYF. The CDR3 DNA sequence: TGTGCCAGCAGTCCATGGACTAGCGGCAATCACTACGAGCAGTACTTC.

The chain employs TRBV30 and TRBJ1-5; no reliable D call. The CDR3 is 15 amino acids. Germline V gene sequence: CDR1 GTSNPN, CDR2 SVGIG (reference sequence). Trimming removed 1 base from V and 0 bases from J, with 10 bases in between. CDR3 DNA: TGTGCCTGGAGTGCTGCCGACTATAGCAATCAGCCCCAGCATTTT. Protein: CAWSAADYSNQPQHF.

In this sample, this clone turned up a few times. V and J are TRBV7-3 and TRBJ2-3, with 8 positions matching TRBD2. CDR1 and CDR2 from the germline V gene are SGHTA and FQGTGA. This CDR3 is built from 18 residues. J gave up 6 bases and V 1 base, and 15 bases lay outside the gene matches. The DNA for the CDR3 is TGTGCCAGCAGCTTAAGACCGACTAGCGCAACAAGTCCGGATACGCAGTATTTT. Encoded protein: CASSLRPTSATSPDTQYF.